A selection of T cell receptor beta chains follows, all from one sample in a study of blood T cells in healthy people across ages. Using its own MiXCR run on the 5' RACE reads, TCRdb lists one record per CDR3 protein. Of hundreds of thousands of distinct CDR3 sequences listed, more than 45% are singletons. The material sequenced was blood. These receptors originate from a woman of 80 years or more in good health. CDR3s include the opening cysteine and the closing phenylalanine or tryptophan. The D gene is left open where the match is weak. Only some rows state a clone size, as once, few, many or a class for expanded clones.

len,j_gene,v_gene,d_gene,abundance,CDR3nt,CDR3aa
13,TRBJ2-7,TRBV12-3/TRBV12-4,TRBD1,.,TGTGCCAGCAGCAACAGGGGGCTACACGAGCAGTACTTC,CASSNRGLHEQYF
18,TRBJ2-1,TRBV4-1,TRBD2,many,TGCGCCAGCAATTCCGGGACTAGCGGCTCTAGCTCCTACAATGAGCAGTTCTTC,CASNSGTSGSSSYNEQFF
18,TRBJ2-3,TRBV11-2,TRBD2,.,TGTGCCAGCAGCTTAGATGAATTAGCGGGGGATCGCACAGATACGCAGTATTTT,CASSLDELAGDRTDTQYF
17,TRBJ2-3,TRBV12-3/TRBV12-4,TRBD2,.,TGTGCCAGCAGTCCCCTGGGACTAGCGCCTAGCACAGATACGCAGTATTTT,CASSPLGLAPSTDTQYF
12,TRBJ2-7,TRBV5-1,.,many,TGCGCCAGCAGCTCCTCCTGGTACGAGCAGTACTTC,CASSSSWYEQYF
16,TRBJ2-5,TRBV7-9,TRBD2,many,TGTGCCAGCAGCTTAAACGGGGGGGCCTCTAAAGAGACCCAGTACTTC,CASSLNGGASKETQYF
12,TRBJ1-1,TRBV29-1,TRBD1,few,TGCAGCGTAGCGGGACAGGGAATCGAAGCTTTCTTT,CSVAGQGIEAFF
13,TRBJ1-1,TRBV20-1,.,.,TGCAGTGCAACGGCGGGGGGCGACACTGAAGCTTTCTTT,CSATAGGDTEAFF
18,TRBJ2-3,TRBV9,TRBD1,.,TGTGCCAGCAGCGTAGGAAGGGACAGGGGGCACCCCACAGATACGCAGTATTTT,CASSVGRDRGHPTDTQYF
16,TRBJ2-1,TRBV7-3,TRBD2,many,TGTGCCAGCAGCCAAGAAGGACTAGCGGGAGTCTATGAGCAGTTCTTC,CASSQEGLAGVYEQFF
17,TRBJ2-7,TRBV7-2,.,once,TGTGCCAGCAGCTTACACTCCGGCGGGCCCCAGGGGTACGAGCAGTACTTC,CASSLHSGGPQGYEQYF
14,TRBJ2-2,TRBV20-1,.,.,TGCAGTGCTAGTCGCACCGCGAACACCGGGGAGCTGTTTTTT,CSASRTANTGELFF
15,TRBJ1-1,TRBV6-6,TRBD1,.,TGTGCCAGCAGACCCGGACAGGGAATGAACACTGAAGCTTTCTTT,CASRPGQGMNTEAFF
16,TRBJ2-2,TRBV3-1,TRBD1,.,TGTGCCAGCAGCTCTCCGGACAGGGATGCCACCGGGGAGCTGTTTTTT,CASSSPDRDATGELFF
18,TRBJ2-3,TRBV6-5,TRBD2,many,TGTGCCAGCAGTTACTACGGGACTAGCAGTGGATCGACAGATACGCAGTATTTT,CASSYYGTSSGSTDTQYF
14,TRBJ1-6,TRBV12-3/TRBV12-4,.,.,TGTGCCAGCAGTGTGGTCCAGGGAGATTCACCCCTCCACTTT,CASSVVQGDSPLHF
15,TRBJ1-2,TRBV12-3/TRBV12-4,TRBD1,.,TGTGCCAGCAGTTGCCGGGACAGAATCTTCTATCGCTACACCTTC,CASSCRDRIFYRYTF
15,TRBJ2-5,TRBV7-2,TRBD1,.,TGTGCCAGCAGCGCCGGGGGACAGGCCTCCTACGAGCGGTACTTC,CASSAGGQASYERYF
16,TRBJ2-7,TRBV27,.,.,TGTGCCAGCAGTACCACTATAAGAGGGGGTCACAATGAGCAGTACTTC,CASSTTIRGGHNEQYF
16,TRBJ2-6,TRBV27,.,few,TGTGCCAGCAGCCTACGACAGTTCTCTGGGGCCAACGTCCTGACTTTC,CASSLRQFSGANVLTF
14,TRBJ1-2,TRBV5-8,.,.,TGTGCCAGCAGCTTGACCAGACAGGTCTATGGCTACACCTTC,CASSLTRQVYGYTF
13,TRBJ2-5,TRBV14,.,.,TGTGCCAGCAGCCAATCGTGGTTGGAGACCCAGTACTTC,CASSQSWLETQYF
16,TRBJ2-3,TRBV5-1,.,few,TGCGCCAGCAGTCTGGCTGGGTTCCCCAGCACAGATACGCAGTATTTT,CASSLAGFPSTDTQYF
11,TRBJ2-5,TRBV20-1,TRBD1,many,TGCAGTGCCTTAGGGGGCGAGACCCAGTACTTC,CSALGGETQYF
12,TRBJ1-1,TRBV20-1,.,many,TGCAGTGCTCTGACAGCGAACACTGAAGCTTTCTTT,CSALTANTEAFF
14,TRBJ1-4,TRBV4-2,.,few,TGTGCCAGCAGCCGAGCACAGGGAAATGAAAAACTGTTTTTT,CASSRAQGNEKLFF
14,TRBJ1-1,TRBV29-1,.,many,TGCAGCGTTTCCCCTAGCCGGGTGAACACTGAAGCTTTCTTT,CSVSPSRVNTEAFF
16,TRBJ1-4,TRBV7-2,.,few,TGTGCCAGCAGCTTGGTCGGGTCAGGGCATAATGAAAAACTGTTTTTT,CASSLVGSGHNEKLFF
14,TRBJ2-7,TRBV5-1,.,.,TGCGCCAGCAGCCGAGGGGGAGGGAGCGATGAGCAGTACTTC,CASSRGGGSDEQYF
14,TRBJ2-1,TRBV5-1,.,many,TGCGCCAGCAGCTTGGTGCCCCCTAACAATGAGCAGTTCTTC,CASSLVPPNNEQFF
16,TRBJ2-7,TRBV28,TRBD2,.,TGTGCCAGCAGGGACGGGACTAGCGGGCGCACCTACGAGCAGTACTTC,CASRDGTSGRTYEQYF
14,TRBJ2-1,TRBV29-1,.,.,TGCAGCGTTGAAGAAAGCCCACGGTACAATGAGCAGTTCTTC,CSVEESPRYNEQFF
15,TRBJ2-3,TRBV5-1,.,.,TGCGCCAGCAGCTTGGCTCCCGACAGCACAGATACGCAGTATTTT,CASSLAPDSTDTQYF
14,TRBJ2-1,TRBV4-1,.,.,TGCGCCCGCAGCCAAGATCGTCCAGGAGAGACCCAGTTCTTC,CARSQDRPGETQFF
15,TRBJ2-3,TRBV5-1,TRBD2,.,TGCGCCAGCAGCTTGCGACTAGCGGGACTCGATACGCAGTATTTT,CASSLRLAGLDTQYF
16,TRBJ1-4,TRBV7-2,.,.,TGTGCCAGCAGCCAGGATCGGGGGGTCGGGCATGAAAAACTGTTTTTT,CASSQDRGVGHEKLFF
13,TRBJ1-5,TRBV12-3/TRBV12-4,.,.,TGTGCCAGCAGCCCGTACGTCAATCAGCCCCAGCATTTT,CASSPYVNQPQHF
11,TRBJ2-5,TRBV20-1,.,.,TGCAGTGCTAGAGTGGCGGAGACCCAGTACTTC,CSARVAETQYF
13,TRBJ2-7,TRBV10-3,.,many,TGTGCCATCAGCCAGGGAATTGGCGAGGAGCAGTACTTC,CAISQGIGEEQYF
13,TRBJ2-1,TRBV7-9,.,many,TGTGCCAGCAGCGGCCTTCTTTCCAATGAGCAGTTCTTC,CASSGLLSNEQFF
15,TRBJ1-1,TRBV6-5,.,.,TGTGCCAGCAGTTATTTCGGGACGGCGAACACTGAAGCTTTCTTT,CASSYFGTANTEAFF
14,TRBJ2-1,TRBV5-1,TRBD2,many,TGCGCCAGCAGCACCACTAGCGTAGTCAATGAGCAGTTCTTC,CASSTTSVVNEQFF
13,TRBJ2-1,TRBV20-1,TRBD1,many,TGCAGTGCTAGGGACAGGACCTACAATGAGCAGTTCTTC,CSARDRTYNEQFF
17,TRBJ1-2,TRBV7-3,.,.,TGTGCCAGCAGCTCGACGCTCCGGGACGCGGATAACTATGGCTACACCTTC,CASSSTLRDADNYGYTF
16,TRBJ2-2,TRBV6-1,.,.,TGTGCCAGCAGTGGGGGGGCCATAATTCTGACCGGGAAGCTGTTTTTT,CASSGGAIILTGKLFF
13,TRBJ1-5,TRBV10-3,.,few,TGTGCCATCAGTGAGTCCGGGGATCAGCCCCAGCATTTT,CAISESGDQPQHF
14,TRBJ2-3,TRBV24-1,.,many,TGTGCCACCAAGACGACAGGCGGGGCAGATACGCAGTATTTT,CATKTTGGADTQYF
15,TRBJ2-5,TRBV4-3,.,.,TGCGCCAGCAGCCAAGTCGGGGGATTGAAGGAGACCCAGTACTTC,CASSQVGGLKETQYF
18,TRBJ2-5,TRBV20-1,.,.,TGCAGTGCTAGAGGGAGAGGTAGCGTAGCAAAGTACCAAGAGACCCAGTACTTC,CSARGRGSVAKYQETQYF
14,TRBJ2-7,TRBV27,.,many,TGTGCCAGCAGTCCGGACATTGACCCCTACGAGCAGTACTTC,CASSPDIDPYEQYF
15,TRBJ2-1,TRBV5-1,TRBD1,once,TGCGCCAGCAGCGCGGGACAGGGGGAATACAATGAGCAGTTCTTC,CASSAGQGEYNEQFF
19,TRBJ2-7,TRBV5-1,.,.,TGCGCCAGTAGCTACCTAGACCCCGTGTTGGGTCCTGTAACGTACGAGCAGTACTTC,CASSYLDPVLGPVTYEQYF